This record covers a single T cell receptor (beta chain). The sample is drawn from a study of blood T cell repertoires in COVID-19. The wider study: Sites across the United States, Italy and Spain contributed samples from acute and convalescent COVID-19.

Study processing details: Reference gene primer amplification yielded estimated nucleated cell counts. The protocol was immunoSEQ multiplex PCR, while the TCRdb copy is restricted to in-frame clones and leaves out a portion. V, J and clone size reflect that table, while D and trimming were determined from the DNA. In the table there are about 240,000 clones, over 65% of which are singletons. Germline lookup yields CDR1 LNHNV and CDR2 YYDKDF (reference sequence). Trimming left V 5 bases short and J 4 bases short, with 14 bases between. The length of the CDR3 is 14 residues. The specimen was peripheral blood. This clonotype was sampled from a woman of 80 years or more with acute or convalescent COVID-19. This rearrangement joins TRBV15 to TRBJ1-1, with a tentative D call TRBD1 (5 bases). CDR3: CATSAQGASTEAFF. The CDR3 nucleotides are TGTGCCACCAGCGCTCAGGGTGCTAGCACTGAAGCTTTCTTT.